This T cell receptor beta chain appears in the sequencing data of a study of shared clonotypes between healthy human individuals (TCRdb year 2020). With regard to the full study: A couple of women and a few men aged 18 to 49 years were included in the cohort. Leukapheresis yielded between about 0.94 and 8.9 billion PBMCs per donor. For each donor, three plates each were used for CD4 naive and CD4 memory, two plates were used for CD8 naive, and one plate was used for CD8 memory. Blood TCR repertoires of about five healthy adults were deeply sequenced to estimate repertoire size and the extent of clonotype sharing between individuals. Libraries were prepared and TCR repertoires were sequenced by different laboratories using diverse techniques, in order to increase sequencing depth and limit assay-specific biases. General study outcomes and caveats: Because the study included a small number of donors, the genetic and exposure-history diversity represented was limited. Sampling was restricted to blood, and TCR repertoires in tissue are likely to differ from TCR repertoires in blood. Compared with non-shared clonotypes, clonotypes shared by all four sorted-subset donors had higher generation probabilities. Sharing across a handful of donors was observed for 5% to 6.5% of naive CD4, over 3% of naive CD8, 2% to 2.5% of memory CD4, and about 0.39% of memory CD8 clonotypes. Larger estimated clonotype richness was generally found for naive subsets than for memory subsets. Based on pairwise subsampling, the degree of clonotype sharing among donors was expected to be affected by sequencing depth. Incomplete sequencing was indicated by rarefaction of sorted-subset datasets, despite the large sequencing depth.

In regard to this clone: The antigen it binds to is not known. Per-base qualities were not stored, and no clone one base away is much larger.

CD8 naive samples consisted of CD45RO-negative cells that were positively selected for CCR7, yielding a CD45RA+CCR7+ population without TemRA cells. Healthy HIV-negative adults with no recently reported acute infections or vaccinations were included as donors. Only Caucasian adults living in Nashville, Tennessee, USA were represented among the donors. Blood was collected by leukapheresis, and PBMCs were isolated by Ficoll-Histopaque density gradient centrifugation and then cryopreserved in liquid nitrogen vapor phase. Analytical flow cytometry was used to check the purity and quantity of each magnetically sorted T cell population. Each sorted fraction had its genomic DNA isolated and then quantified by UV absorbance on a Nanodrop 2000c. The germline V gene (reference sequence) specifies GTSNPN as CDR1 and SVGIG as CDR2. The germline ends are 8 bases apart after V is trimmed by 0 bases and J by 2 bases. The CDR3 has 14 amino acids, counting the end cysteine and phenylalanine. Just CDR3 DNA is preserved here, 42 bases in frame from base 1.

Using the deep immunoSEQ assay, TCR CDR3 regions were amplified from genomic DNA by multiplex PCR. For each cell subset, the extracted genomic DNA was distributed evenly across all wells of several immunoSEQ 96-well plates, and each plate served as one replicate. For sorted subsets, approximately 190 ng genomic DNA, equal to approximately 30,000 T cell genomes, was loaded into each replicate PCR. The purified libraries were quantified using a Qubit 3.0 fluorometer, sized with a Bioanalyzer 2100, and then quantified again using the KAPA Library Quantification kit. Each immunoSEQ 96-well plate was sequenced on its own single-read 150-cycle Illumina NextSeq 550 flow cell. In the source study's methods: Because only junctional sequences without quality scores were contained in the immunoSEQ output, filtering matching that applied to full-length reads could not be performed. To assign V/J genes and CDR3, sequences were annotated against IMGT germline references using PyIR, a Python wrapper for IgBLAST v1.9. Reads were filtered out if the reads had weak V/J assignments (E-value above 1e-6), no CDR3, stop codons, out-of-frame junctions, or ambiguous translated residues. V3J clonotypes were defined as sequences sharing the same inferred V gene, J gene, and CDR3 amino acid sequence. Percentage overlap between repertoires was computed as shared unique clonotypes divided by the size of the smaller repertoire. Three approaches were used to assess repertoire richness: RTK rarefaction, the Chao1 estimator, and Recon v2.1 estimates of unobserved clonotypes. Generation probabilities for all TCRbeta clonotypes obtained by the gDNA method from several donors were computed using OLGA. In its TCRdb copy, this immuneACCESS table keeps in-frame sequences only and misses some clones. Where compared with another copy, unresolved V genes explain less than half of these, and the others have no known cause. V and J calls and clone size are copied from that table; D and trimming were computed from the DNA. This sample has under 2,000,000 clones in its table, and just under 95% of those were observed once. The ten biggest clones cover roughly 1% of the sample.

The sequence joins TRBV30 to TRBJ2-1, with the D gene uncertain. The sequencing sample was made of naive CD8+ T cells sorted from blood. The meaning of the sample's cell subset or site label: CD45RA+CCR7+. This receptor was taken from a man between 18 and 35 years old in good health. The encoded CDR3 is CAWSVAQAYNEQFF. Read as DNA, the sequence is TGTGCCTGGAGTGTGGCCCAAGCCTACAATGAGCAGTTCTTC. Reference TRBV30 and TRBJ2-1 proteins supply the regions before and after the CDR3; the full variable domain is: SQTIHQWPATLVQPVGSPLSLECTVEGTSNPNLYWYRQAAGRGLQLLFYSVGIGQISSEVPQNLSASRPQDRQFILSSKKLLLSDSGFYLCAWSVAQAYNEQFFGPGTRLTVL.